The rows below give T cell receptor beta chains drawn from one sample of a study of CD8 T cells in Susac syndrome. TCRdb reanalysed the immunoSEQ multiplex PCR reads using MiXCR and keeps one entry per CDR3 protein. Of fewer than 200,000 distinct CDR3 sequences in the sample, around 95% were seen once. Sequencing was carried out using CD8+ T cells from PBMCs. These receptors were collected from a human donor with multiple sclerosis. CDR3s include the opening cysteine and the closing phenylalanine or tryptophan. Each record gives: D gene, J gene, V gene, clone size, CDR3 DNA, CDR3 protein. A D gene is named only where the DNA matches it firmly. Size values are once, few and many counts, or a class for expanded clones, and some rows have none.

NA	TRBJ1-6	TRBV20-1	NA	TGCAGTGCTAGAGATCTGGGGGGCGCTAGACCCCTCCACTTT	CSARDLGGARPLHF
TRBD1	TRBJ2-7	TRBV27	NA	TGTGCCAGCAGCGCCGGGACAGGGAGCTCCTACGAGCAGTACTTC	CASSAGTGSSYEQYF
NA	TRBJ1-5	TRBV15	once	TGTGCCACCAGCAGAGATGCGCAGCCCAATCAGCCCCAGCATTTT	CATSRDAQPNQPQHF
NA	TRBJ2-5	TRBV4-1	NA	TGCGCCAGCAGCCAAGAGAGGTCGGGGGCGGAGACCCAGTACTTC	CASSQERSGAETQYF
TRBD2	TRBJ2-2	TRBV29-1	NA	TGCAGCGCCCCGGGACTAGAGGGCACCGGGGAGCTGTTTTTT	CSAPGLEGTGELFF
TRBD2	TRBJ2-3	TRBV10-3	NA	TGTGCCATCAGTGAAACCCTCGAAACGGGAGGAGAACATACGCAGTATTTT	CAISETLETGGEHTQYF
NA	TRBJ2-7	TRBV27	NA	TGTGCCAGCAGTTTGGGTCGGGTCTACGAGCAGTACTTC	CASSLGRVYEQYF
NA	TRBJ2-2	TRBV4-1	NA	TGCGCCAGCAGCCTCCGATGGGGGGACACCGGGGAGCTGTTTTTT	CASSLRWGDTGELFF
TRBD2	TRBJ2-5	TRBV20-1	NA	TGCAGTGCTAGAGCCCCGGTAACTAGCGGGTCAGATTTCCAAGAGACCCAGTACTTC	CSARAPVTSGSDFQETQYF
NA	TRBJ2-7	TRBV29-1	NA	TGCAGCGTTGTGGCTGGGGAGCAGTACTTC	CSVVAGEQYF
TRBD2	TRBJ2-1	TRBV4-1	NA	TGCGCCAGCAGCCAAGTAGCGGGAGGGACCAATGAGCAGTTCTTC	CASSQVAGGTNEQFF
NA	TRBJ1-1	TRBV2	NA	TGTGCCAGCACCCAAACGGGGGGAACTGAAGCTTTCTTT	CASTQTGGTEAFF
NA	TRBJ2-3	TRBV6-1	NA	TGTGCCAGCAGTGAAGATGACCTGGGGGGCACAGATACGCAGTATTTT	CASSEDDLGGTDTQYF
TRBD1	TRBJ2-1	TRBV27	NA	TGTGCCAGCAGTCACGCCGGGACAGGGGATCAGCAGTTCTTC	CASSHAGTGDQQFF
NA	TRBJ1-5	TRBV23-1	once	TGCGCCAGATGCAACCACAATCAGCCCCAGCATTTT	CARCNHNQPQHF
NA	TRBJ2-7	TRBV7-6	NA	TGTGCCAGCAGCTTAGATTTCGACTCCTACGAGCAGTACTTC	CASSLDFDSYEQYF
TRBD1	TRBJ2-7	TRBV12-5	NA	TGTGCTAGTGGTCTCAAGCAGGGGGCCAGCGAGCAGTACTTC	CASGLKQGASEQYF
TRBD2	TRBJ2-3	TRBV20-1	NA	TGCAGTGTCACTCGGGAGGGCCTAGCGGGGTTCGATACGCAGTATTTT	CSVTREGLAGFDTQYF
NA	TRBJ2-1	TRBV9	NA	TGTGCCAGCAGCGTACTGTCTTCGGGCAATGAGCAGTTCTTC	CASSVLSSGNEQFF
TRBD2	TRBJ2-3	TRBV28	NA	TGTGCCAGCAGTTTATGGGGCGGGAGTCGTGCAGATACGCAGTATTTT	CASSLWGGSRADTQYF
NA	TRBJ2-2	TRBV5-4	NA	TGTGCCAGCAGCTTGATGGGGGCGAACACCGGGGAGCTGTTTTTT	CASSLMGANTGELFF
NA	TRBJ1-5	TRBV20-1	once	TGCAGTGCTAGACAGTGGGAAGAACTGTATAGCAATCAGCCCCAGCATTTT	CSARQWEELYSNQPQHF
NA	TRBJ2-1	TRBV9	NA	TGTGCCAGCTCCCCCGGCGCGAGGGAACACAATGAGCAGTTCTTC	CASSPGAREHNEQFF
NA	TRBJ2-1	TRBV29-1	NA	TGCAGCGTTGTATTAACTAGCTATTCCTACAATGAGCAGTTCTTC	CSVVLTSYSYNEQFF
NA	TRBJ2-4	TRBV6-5	NA	TGTGCCAGCAGATCTACGGGCCAGCAAAACATTCAGTACTTC	CASRSTGQQNIQYF
NA	TRBJ1-1	TRBV30	NA	TGTGCCTGGAGTGTACTGGGACCCACTGAAGCTTTCTTT	CAWSVLGPTEAFF
TRBD2	TRBJ2-2	TRBV2	NA	TGTGCCAGCAGCGAGGCGCGGGAGACCCGTGGCACCGGGGAGCTGTTTTTT	CASSEARETRGTGELFF
NA	TRBJ2-3	TRBV11-2	few	TGTGCCAGCAGCTTCCAGGGAGATACGCAGTATTTT	CASSFQGDTQYF
NA	TRBJ1-4	TRBV7-9	NA	TGTGCCAGCAGCCAAGTGGGTCGAGGACTGTTTTTT	CASSQVGRGLFF
TRBD1	TRBJ2-7	TRBV15	NA	TGTGCCACCAGCAGAGTGGACAGGGGCAGCTACGAGCAGTACTTC	CATSRVDRGSYEQYF
NA	TRBJ1-2	TRBV4-1	NA	TGCGCCAGCAGCCAGGAAAAGAGAGGGTATGGCTACACCTTC	CASSQEKRGYGYTF
TRBD1	TRBJ2-2	TRBV29-1	NA	TGCAGCGTTGGGGAATGGACAGGTTACGGCACCGGGGAGCTGTTTTTT	CSVGEWTGYGTGELFF
NA	TRBJ2-5	TRBV27	NA	TGTGCCAGCATTCGCTCTGAGACCCAGTACTTC	CASIRSETQYF
TRBD1	TRBJ1-1	TRBV29-1	few	TGCAGCGGATCACAGGGGACGGACACTGAAGCTTTCTTT	CSGSQGTDTEAFF
TRBD1	TRBJ1-2	TRBV2	NA	TGTGCCAGCCTCCCCCGACAGGGCCTCTATGGCTACACCTTC	CASLPRQGLYGYTF
TRBD2	TRBJ2-5	TRBV10-3	NA	TGTGCCATCAGTGATGGAGCGGGGCGAGAGACCCAGTACTTC	CAISDGAGRETQYF
NA	TRBJ1-1	TRBV5-4	once	TGTGCCAGCAGCTTCTCCGCCGGCGAAGCTTTCTTT	CASSFSAGEAFF
TRBD1	TRBJ1-2	TRBV10-2	NA	TGCGCCAGCCGGGACAGGGAGGGAGGCTACACCTTC	CASRDREGGYTF
NA	TRBJ2-4	TRBV18	NA	TGTGCCAGCTCACCATCATCAACAGAGGTTCAGTACTTC	CASSPSSTEVQYF
TRBD1	TRBJ1-1	TRBV10-3	NA	TGTGCCATCAGTGAGCGCTCAGGGGGCTTAACTGAAGCTTTCTTT	CAISERSGGLTEAFF
NA	TRBJ1-5	TRBV28	once	TGTGCCAGCAGTTCCCCGCGAGGGAGGGAGGATCAGCCCCAGCATTTT	CASSSPRGREDQPQHF
TRBD2	TRBJ2-3	TRBV9	NA	TGTGCCAGCAGCCCGCGGGGGAGGGCCCTCGCAGATACGCAGTATTTT	CASSPRGRALADTQYF
NA	TRBJ2-1	TRBV6-5	NA	TGTGCCAGCAGTTTCCTGCAAGGGAGGAATGAGCAGTTCTTC	CASSFLQGRNEQFF
NA	TRBJ2-3	TRBV5-6	NA	TGTGCCAGCAATAGGGGGGGCCACACAGATACGCAGTATTTT	CASNRGGHTDTQYF
TRBD2	TRBJ2-1	TRBV30	NA	TGTGCCTGGGGAATCGGACTAGCGAAGGAGCAGTTCTTC	CAWGIGLAKEQFF
TRBD1	TRBJ1-1	TRBV19	NA	TGTGCCAGTAGTCTGACAGGGGGCACTGAAGCTTTCTTT	CASSLTGGTEAFF
NA	TRBJ2-3	TRBV6-6	NA	TGTGCCCTGGGGACACGACTCACAGATACGCAGTATTTT	CALGTRLTDTQYF
NA	TRBJ2-3	TRBV4-1	NA	TGCGCCAGCACTGGGGCGCAAAACACAGATACGCAGTATTTT	CASTGAQNTDTQYF
TRBD1	TRBJ2-3	TRBV29-1	NA	TGCAGCGTTGACCTGGGACAGAGCCACAGCACAGATACGCAGTATTTT	CSVDLGQSHSTDTQYF
NA	TRBJ2-5	TRBV25-1	NA	TGTGCCAGCAGTGACCGGGAGACCCAGTACTTC	CASSDRETQYF
NA	TRBJ2-7	TRBV29-1	NA	TGCAGCGTTGAAGGGCGTTTCTACGAGCAGTACTTC	CSVEGRFYEQYF
TRBD2	TRBJ2-7	TRBV9	once	TGTGCCAGCAGCGCCTCTCCGGGACTAGAGTACGAGCAGTACTTC	CASSASPGLEYEQYF